Described below is a single T cell receptor beta chain sequence and its context. The template for TCR beta VDJ and CDR3 sequence profiling was genomic DNA. Each CDR3 protein gets one entry after TCRdb re-called the reads with MiXCR. The sample holds approximately 470,000 distinct CDR3 sequences, around 32% seen once. The data are from a study of CD8+CD57+ T cells in acquired aplastic anemia. The patients chosen for sequencing had shown expansion of CD8+CD57+ cells (detected by flow cytometry). The CDR3 has 16 residues. Trimming stripped 4 bases from V and 0 bases from J, with 17 bases between. CDR1 is SGDLS, CDR2 YYNGEE, per germline.

Source material: sorted CD4+, CD8+, or CD8+CD57+ T cells (not recorded which) from PBMCs. The chain joins TRBV9 to TRBJ2-7; D possibly corresponds to TRBD2 (6 bases). This clonotype was obtained from a human donor with aplastic anemia. The CDR3 sequence is CASSPTRLETSYEQYF. Here the CDR3 DNA reads TGTGCCAGCAGCCCAACCAGACTAGAGACCTCCTACGAGCAGTACTTC.